This is a list of T cell receptor beta chains from one sample in a study of blood T cell repertoires in COVID-19. Sequencing used immunoSEQ multiplex PCR; TCRdb keeps in-frame clones, though not all of them. The table lists approximately 100,000 clones, 75% to 90% of them singletons. Input material: peripheral blood. All receptors come from a woman between 70 and 85 years old with active or convalescent COVID-19. Both conserved end residues are part of each CDR3. Each record gives: clone size, D gene, V gene, J gene, CDR3 DNA, CDR3 protein. A D gene is named only where the DNA matches it firmly. Clone sizes are given selectively: once, few, many, or a class where the clone is expanded.

abundance: .; d_gene: .; v_gene: TRBV7-9; j_gene: TRBJ1-6; CDR3nt: TGTGCCAGCAGCGCCCGGGATTATAATTCACCCCTCCACTTT; CDR3aa: CASSARDYNSPLHF
abundance: .; d_gene: .; v_gene: TRBV5-1; j_gene: TRBJ1-6; CDR3nt: TGCGCCAGCAGCTTGGACGGGGGAGACTCACCCCTCCACTTT; CDR3aa: CASSLDGGDSPLHF
abundance: .; d_gene: .; v_gene: TRBV19; j_gene: TRBJ1-3; CDR3nt: TGTGCCAGCCTCCCCCACAGAGCCACATCTGGAAACACCATATATTTT; CDR3aa: CASLPHRATSGNTIYF
abundance: .; d_gene: .; v_gene: TRBV5-1; j_gene: TRBJ1-3; CDR3nt: TGCGCCAGCAGCACCCAAGCGGGGGAGTCGAACACCATATATTTT; CDR3aa: CASSTQAGESNTIYF
abundance: .; d_gene: .; v_gene: TRBV18; j_gene: TRBJ2-7; CDR3nt: TGTGCCAGCTCACTCGAGTCAGGCACCTACGAGCAGTACTTC; CDR3aa: CASSLESGTYEQYF
abundance: .; d_gene: .; v_gene: TRBV7-9; j_gene: TRBJ2-3; CDR3nt: TGTGCCAGCAGCCCCAGACGGGCAGGGGATCCCTCGGATACGCAGTATTTT; CDR3aa: CASSPRRAGDPSDTQYF
abundance: once; d_gene: .; v_gene: TRBV18; j_gene: TRBJ1-3; CDR3nt: TGTGCCAGCTCACCGGACTGGAATTCGGGAAACACCATATATTTT; CDR3aa: CASSPDWNSGNTIYF
abundance: .; d_gene: TRBD1; v_gene: TRBV6-5; j_gene: TRBJ1-5; CDR3nt: TGTGCCAGCAGCCTGACAGGGGGCCTTCATCAGCCCCAGCATTTT; CDR3aa: CASSLTGGLHQPQHF
abundance: .; d_gene: .; v_gene: TRBV19; j_gene: TRBJ2-3; CDR3nt: TGTGCCAGTAGTGCCTACCCAGATACGCAGTATTTT; CDR3aa: CASSAYPDTQYF
abundance: .; d_gene: .; v_gene: TRBV2; j_gene: TRBJ1-1; CDR3nt: TGTGCCGCGACAGCCCTTATGAACACTGAAGCTTTCTTT; CDR3aa: CAATALMNTEAFF
abundance: .; d_gene: .; v_gene: TRBV4-3; j_gene: TRBJ2-3; CDR3nt: TGCGCCAGCAGCCGAGACTGGGCCCAGAGTCCCACAGATACGCAGTATTTT; CDR3aa: CASSRDWAQSPTDTQYF
abundance: .; d_gene: .; v_gene: TRBV3-1/TRBV3-2; j_gene: TRBJ1-4; CDR3nt: TGTGCCAGCAGCCAAGCGCCCTTGATGGCGACAGATGAAAAACTGTTTTTT; CDR3aa: CASSQAPLMATDEKLFF
abundance: .; d_gene: TRBD1; v_gene: TRBV7-9; j_gene: TRBJ1-1; CDR3nt: TGTGCCAGCAGCACCAGACAGGGGGCCTTGAACACTGAAGCTTTCTTT; CDR3aa: CASSTRQGALNTEAFF
abundance: .; d_gene: TRBD2; v_gene: TRBV5-4; j_gene: TRBJ2-1; CDR3nt: TGTGCCAGCAGCTCCCTAGCGGGGGACTACAATGAGCAGTTCTTC; CDR3aa: CASSSLAGDYNEQFF
abundance: .; d_gene: TRBD2; v_gene: TRBV28; j_gene: TRBJ2-2; CDR3nt: TGTGCCAGCAGTTTATCGGGGGGGAACACCGGGGAGCTGTTTTTT; CDR3aa: CASSLSGGNTGELFF
abundance: .; d_gene: TRBD1; v_gene: TRBV2; j_gene: TRBJ1-5; CDR3nt: TGTGCCACGCAGGGGGGAATGGGTAATCAGCCCCAGCATTTT; CDR3aa: CATQGGMGNQPQHF